This T cell receptor (beta chain) was recovered during a study of tumor-infiltrating lymphocytes in primary liver carcinoma. In the study overall: Donors had hepatocellular carcinoma or combined HCC and intrahepatic cholangiocarcinoma. Study outcomes and limitations: Tumor specimens were characterized by a significantly higher top-250-clone fraction than blood (p = 0.039).

Deletions cut 5 bases from V and 0 bases from J, with 14 bases between. CDR3 length: 16 residues. Germline CDR1 reads SEHNR; CDR2 reads FQNEAQ (reference sequence). Reverse transcription of roughly 480 ng total RNA with a constant-region primer produced TCR beta cDNA. For TCR beta, libraries were produced by three nested multiplex PCR rounds using slightly modified ARM-PCR. PCR rounds one and two used TRBV1-TRBV30 forward primers with a C-beta reverse primer for roughly 9 cycles each. TCRdb reanalysed the multiplex PCR reads using MiXCR and keeps one entry per CDR3 protein. The sample records 40,000 to 50,000 distinct CDR3 sequences, about 70% being singletons. Co-extraction of RNA and DNA was performed on about 19-30 mg of unsorted bulk tissue. Resecting the tumor surgically was how the patients' primary liver carcinoma was treated. Every tumor sample had over 75% viable tumor cells. A word on this clonotype: Its cognate antigen is unknown. With a much larger clone just one base away, this may be a read error. The CDR3 does not end in the conserved phenylalanine or tryptophan, so this is likely a read error.

The source of this sequence is a man between 40 and 49 years old with primary liver carcinoma and hepatitis B virus infection. This rearrangement joins TRBV7-9 to TRBJ2-4, with TRBD2 as a possible D gene (6 bases). What was sequenced was liver tumor tissue from sampling region 3. As to subset: tumor region T3, left-lateral pole. The CDR3 sequence: CASSRGAGLAKNIQYL. CDR3 sequence (DNA): TGTGCCAGCAGCCGCGGGGCCGGCCTAGCCAAAAACATTCAGTACTTA.